This TCR beta chain was recorded in a study of T cell changes during pregnancy in multiple sclerosis. This CDR3 is 19 amino acids long. With V trimmed by 5 bases and J by 11 bases, 24 bases remained unmatched. CDR1 is SNHLY, CDR2 FYNNEI, per germline. Here immunoSEQ multiplex PCR was the method, and the copy in TCRdb shows in-frame clones only, minus some. This sample has approximately 27,000 clones; more than 90% occur once, and the top ten carry about 0.64%. Source: CD4+ T cells from peripheral blood mononuclear cells, taken in the first trimester of pregnancy. The chain has TRBV2 and TRBJ2-1; 10 bases map to TRBD2. The receptor was isolated from a female donor with multiple sclerosis, enrolled in a pregnancy study. CDR3 DNA: TGTGCCAGCAGTTACAGCGGGGGGGCATTTTCGACGCAAAGCGGGAAGCAGTTCTTC. It translates to CASSYSGGAFSTQSGKQFF.